One and the same sample provided the 26 T cell receptor beta chains below, sequenced in a study of shared clonotypes between healthy human individuals. Only in-frame clones appear in the TCRdb table, and some are missing; sequencing was by immunoSEQ multiplex PCR. Seen here are roughly 1 million clones, more than 75% observed once, and the top ten hold approximately 0.56%. Sequenced material: memory CD4+ T cells from PBMCs. Subset indicated: CD45RA-negative fraction. These receptors were taken from a man in his late teens or twenties in good health. Some clones in this sample may be carry-over from other donors' samples.

The CDR3 spells CASSQTSGSKTGELFF. The CDR3 coding sequence is TGTGCCAGCAGTCAAACTAGCGGGAGCAAGACCGGGGAGCTGTTTTTT. This chain joins TRBV27 and TRBJ2-2, with 11 bases aligning to TRBD2. The J segment lost 5 bases and the V segment lost 5 bases, leaving 7 bases of the junction unmatched. Germline CDR1 MNHEY, CDR2 SMNVEV (reference sequence). CDR3 length: 16 residues.

The J gene is TRBJ2-1, the V gene TRBV4-1, with D maybe TRBD1 (6 bases). CDR3 length: 17 residues. Germline V lookup: CDR1 MGHRA, CDR2 YSYEKL. Trimming cost V 2 bases and J 6 bases, with 20 bases left between them. DNA for the CDR3: TGCGCCAGCAGCCAAAAGACGACTATAACAGGGATCAATGAGCAGTTCTTC. This sequence encodes CASSQKTTITGINEQFF.

This chain links TRBV21-1 with TRBJ1-2; the listed D gene, TRBD1, was not tested against the DNA. TRBV21-1 is a recognized pseudogene. The CDR3 covers 15 residues. CDR3 sequence (DNA): TGTGCCAGCAGCAACCGGGACAGGGAAATTGAGGGCTACACCTTC. Its protein is CASSNRDREIEGYTF.

The gene calls are TRBV5-1 and TRBJ1-3, with D hard to call. Trimming pared 0 bases from V and 0 bases from J, leaving 10 bases between. CDR3 length equals 16 residues. CDR1 SGHRS and CDR2 YFSETQ come from the germline V gene. The CDR3 sequence is CASSLVADYSGNTIYF. The DNA of the CDR3 is TGCGCCAGCAGCTTGGTGGCGGACTACTCTGGAAACACCATATATTTT.

V is TRBV28 and J is TRBJ1-1, with TRBD1 as a possible D gene (5 bases). V shed 1 base and J shed 4 bases, with 28 bases lying between them. This CDR3 region has 20 residues. CDR1 is MDHEN and CDR2 is SYDVKM in the germline V gene. The CDR3 here is CASSLLVGSGTGIEGTEAFF. In DNA form, the CDR3 reads TGTGCCAGCAGTTTATTAGTAGGATCAGGGACGGGCATCGAGGGCACTGAAGCTTTCTTT.

The gene calls are TRBV5-4 and TRBJ2-7; 8 positions agree with TRBD2. The CDR3 has 14 residues. Germline CDR1 and CDR2: SGHNT and YYREEE (reference sequence). The trim removed 8 bases at V and 0 bases at J, leaving 7 bases unmatched. CDR3 bases: TGTGCCAGTGCCCGGGGGGGGCCCTCCTACGAGCAGTACTTC. Translating gives CASARGGPSYEQYF.

The chain combines TRBV2 with TRBJ1-1, with a weak D call TRBD1 (6 bases). There are 14 residues in the CDR3. V gave up 5 bases and J gave up 1 base, with 11 bases separating them. The V gene's germline CDR1 is SNHLY and CDR2 FYNNEI. CDR3 bases: TGTGCCAGCAGTTTTGGGGGCCCGAACACTGAAGCTTTCTTT. Residues: CASSFGGPNTEAFF.

This chain connects TRBV5-1 to TRBJ2-7; D ambiguous. Per the germline V gene, CDR1 is SGHRS and CDR2 is YFSETQ. V lost 1 base to trimming and J lost 0 bases, with 8 bases between them. This CDR3 comprises 14 residues. CDR3 bases: TGCGCCAGCAGCTTGTCGCAGCTCTCCTACGAGCAGTACTTC. This translates into CASSLSQLSYEQYF.

The V and J genes are TRBV28 and TRBJ2-7; TRBD2 matches 15 bases. The ends lost 6 bases at V and 6 bases at J; junction bases unmatched: 3. The length of the CDR3 is 14 residues. From germline, CDR1 is MDHEN and CDR2 SYDVKM. The CDR3 here is CASRPGLAGGEQYF. The CDR3 coding sequence is TGTGCCAGCAGACCGGGACTAGCGGGAGGCGAGCAGTACTTC.

This chain connects TRBV7-2 to TRBJ2-7; TRBD2 agrees at 11 bases. Trimming cost V 4 bases and J 9 bases; bases outside gene matches: 11. Germline V lookup: CDR1 SGHTA, CDR2 FQGNSA. The CDR3 has 15 residues. The CDR3 is CASSSTSGRFVGQYF. In DNA, the CDR3 is TGTGCCAGCAGCTCCACTAGCGGGAGATTTGTCGGGCAGTACTTC.

The gene calls are TRBV7-2 and TRBJ2-7; 7 nucleotides align to TRBD2. Losses at the gene ends were 5 bases for V and 0 bases for J; bases not matched to a gene: 13. The CDR3 contains 17 residues. Germline assignment: CDR1 SGHTA and CDR2 FQGNSA. For the CDR3, the DNA is TGTGCCAGCAGCACACAAAGCGGGACGGGCAGCTCCTACGAGCAGTACTTC. Amino acid sequence: CASSTQSGTGSSYEQYF.

The CDR3 DNA reads as TGTGCCAGTAGTATAGACCAGCTATCTTCTATAAACACTGAAGCTTTCTTT. It translates to CASSIDQLSSINTEAFF. The chain combines TRBV19 with TRBJ1-1; no reliable D call. V shed 0 bases and J shed 2 bases, with 16 bases lying between them. The germline CDR1 and CDR2 sequences are LNHDA and SQIVND (reference sequence). The CDR3 is made up of 17 amino acids.

The rearrangement uses TRBV6-1 and TRBJ1-1; D not certain. V shed 6 bases and J shed 1 base, with 9 bases lying between them. CDR3 length: 13 amino acids. The germline V gene encodes CDR1 MNHNS and CDR2 SASEGT. As DNA, the CDR3 is TGTGCCAGCAGGGGCAGCTCGAACACTGAAGCTTTCTTT. As protein: CASRGSSNTEAFF.

This chain connects TRBV5-1 to TRBJ2-7; D remains unclear. Germline V gene lookup returns CDR1 SGHRS and CDR2 YFSETQ. The CDR3 has 15 amino acids. V was trimmed by 3 bases and J by 0 bases, leaving 13 bases between them. CDR3 region: CASSSQPSSSYEQYF. The CDR3 DNA is TGCGCCAGCAGCTCCCAGCCCAGCAGCTCCTACGAGCAGTACTTC.

This clone was seen a handful of times. V usage is TRBV19 and J usage is TRBJ1-1, with no clear D. The CDR3 loop spans 13 amino acids. Germline assignment: CDR1 LNHDA and CDR2 SQIVND (reference sequence). V lost 1 base, J lost 6 bases, and 9 bases lay in between. The CDR3 bases are TGTGCCAGTAGTATAGGGCTGCGCGCTGAAGCTTTCTTT. This encodes CASSIGLRAEAFF.

The rearrangement joins TRBV7-3 to TRBJ2-3; 8 bases are shared with TRBD2. There are 13 residues in the CDR3. The germline gives CDR1 SGHTA, CDR2 FQGTGA. The V segment lost 1 base and the J segment 10 bases; nucleotides outside the gene matches: 4. The CDR3 DNA is TGTGCCAGCAGCTTAAAGCGGGAGTCCGCGCAGTATTTT. It yields the protein CASSLKRESAQYF.

V gene TRBV7-3 combines with J gene TRBJ1-2; TRBD1 is a possible D gene (6 bases). Germline V gene data show CDR1 as SGHTA and CDR2 as FQGTGA. The CDR3 is 15 amino acids. V was pared by 4 bases and J by 6 bases, with 18 bases between. CDR3 nucleotide sequence: TGTGCCAGCAGCTCGGGGACAAATCTAATAAATGGCTACACCTTC. It encodes CASSSGTNLINGYTF.

The chain employs TRBV6-5 and TRBJ1-2, with 10 bases identical to TRBD1. The junction had 10 bases not matched to a gene; V was cut back by 2 bases and J by 7 bases. Germline CDR1 MNHEY, CDR2 SVGAGI. The CDR3 is 16 residues long. In DNA, the CDR3 is TGTGCCAGCAGTTACGTCCCGGGACAGGGGTTGGGTGGCTACACCTTC. Translation gives CASSYVPGQGLGGYTF.

The V call is TRBV28, the J call TRBJ2-4, with D hard to call. Germline V gene sequence: CDR1 MDHEN, CDR2 SYDVKM. This CDR3 comprises 12 residues. The germline V and J ends were trimmed by 2 bases and 9 bases, with 8 bases remaining between them. CDR3 amino acids: CASSLSPVIQYF. The CDR3, as DNA: TGTGCCAGCAGTTTAAGTCCGGTCATTCAGTACTTC.

A single count supports this clone. The same CDR3 also results from other DNA sequences found in this sample. The rearrangement links TRBV28 to TRBJ2-2; no reliable D call. There are 13 residues in the CDR3. Germline values: CDR1 MDHEN, CDR2 SYDVKM. The V gene lost 4 bases and the J gene lost 5 bases, with 8 bases spanning the gap. CDR3: CASSSTGTGELFF. The DNA for the CDR3 is TGTGCCAGCAGTTCGACCGGTACCGGGGAGCTGTTTTTT.

The chain joins TRBV6-1 to TRBJ1-2; 10 bases agree with TRBD1. CDR1 and CDR2 from the germline V gene are MNHNS and SASEGT. This CDR3 is 12 amino acids long. V trimming: 9 bases; J trimming: 8 bases; junction bases outside the gene matches: 6. CDR3 sequence (DNA): TGTGCCAGTTGGACAGGGGGAGGAGGCTACACCTTC. It specifies CASWTGGGGYTF.

The chain employs TRBV23-1 and TRBJ2-7; tentatively, D is TRBD2 (5 bases). TRBV23-1 is labeled an ORF, and its function is uncertain. CDR3 size: 16 residues. V was trimmed by 4 bases and J by 3 bases, leaving 19 bases between them. The CDR3 loop reads CASSLGPERRNYEQYF. CDR3 sequence (DNA): TGCGCCAGCAGTCTTGGTCCGGAGCGGAGGAACTACGAGCAGTACTTC.

In DNA form, the CDR3 reads TGTGCCAGCAGTAAAGACATAAACACTGAAGCTTTCTTT. Amino acids: CASSKDINTEAFF. This chain uses TRBV2 with TRBJ1-1, with no clear D. This CDR3 is 13 amino acids long. In germline, CDR1 is SNHLY, CDR2 FYNNEI. V was shortened by 5 bases and J by 2 bases, with 9 bases between the two germline ends.

V is TRBV7-2 and J is TRBJ2-5; weak D call: TRBD2 (6 bases). Germline CDR1 reads SGHTA; CDR2 reads FQGNSA. V was shortened by 2 bases and J by 2 bases, with 12 bases between the two germline ends. This CDR3 region has 15 residues. This chain's CDR3 is CASSLFGTPQETQYF. DNA of the CDR3: TGTGCCAGCAGCTTATTTGGGACTCCACAAGAGACCCAGTACTTC.

The rearrangement links TRBV7-8 to TRBJ2-7; 11 nucleotides align to TRBD2. The germline V gene encodes CDR1 SGHVS and CDR2 FQNEAQ. J gave up 2 bases and V 3 bases, and 3 bases lay outside the gene matches. The CDR3 is 15 residues long. The CDR3 is CASSFAGLAAYEQYF. The CDR3 nucleotides read TGTGCCAGCAGCTTCGCGGGACTAGCGGCCTACGAGCAGTACTTC.

Note on this clone: A much bigger clone sits one base away, suggesting this may be a read error. The limits of the CDR3 on the DNA are not certain, so only TCRdb's listed CDR3 is given. V is TRBV29-1 and J is TRBJ1-1. Inclusive of both ends, the CDR3 amounts to 14 amino acids. Germline V CDR1 and CDR2: SQVTM, ANQGSEA. This CDR3 reads CSVASGASNTEASF.